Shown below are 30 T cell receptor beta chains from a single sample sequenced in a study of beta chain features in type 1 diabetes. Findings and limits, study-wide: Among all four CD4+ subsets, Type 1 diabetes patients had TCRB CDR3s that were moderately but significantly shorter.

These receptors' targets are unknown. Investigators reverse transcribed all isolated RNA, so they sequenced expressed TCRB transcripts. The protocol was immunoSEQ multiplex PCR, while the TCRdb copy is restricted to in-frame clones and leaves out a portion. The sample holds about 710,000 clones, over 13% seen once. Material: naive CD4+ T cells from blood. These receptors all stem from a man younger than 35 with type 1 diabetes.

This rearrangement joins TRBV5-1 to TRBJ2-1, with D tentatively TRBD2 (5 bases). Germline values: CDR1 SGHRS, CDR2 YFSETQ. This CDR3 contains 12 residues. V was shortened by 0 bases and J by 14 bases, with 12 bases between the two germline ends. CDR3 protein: CASSLGQEVKFF. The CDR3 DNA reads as TGCGCCAGCAGCTTGGGCCAGGAGGTTAAGTTCTTC.

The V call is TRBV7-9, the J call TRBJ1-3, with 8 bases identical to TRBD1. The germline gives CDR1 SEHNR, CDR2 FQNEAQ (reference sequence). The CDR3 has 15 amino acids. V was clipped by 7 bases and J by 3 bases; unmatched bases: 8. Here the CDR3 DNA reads TGTGCCAGCACTATACTACAGGGGGATGGAAACACCATATATTTT. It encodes CASTILQGDGNTIYF.

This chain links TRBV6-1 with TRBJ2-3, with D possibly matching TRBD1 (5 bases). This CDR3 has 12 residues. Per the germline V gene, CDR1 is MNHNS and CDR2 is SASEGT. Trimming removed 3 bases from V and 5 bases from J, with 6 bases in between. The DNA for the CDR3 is TGTGCCAGCAGTGACAGGGTAGATACGCAGTATTTT. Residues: CASSDRVDTQYF.

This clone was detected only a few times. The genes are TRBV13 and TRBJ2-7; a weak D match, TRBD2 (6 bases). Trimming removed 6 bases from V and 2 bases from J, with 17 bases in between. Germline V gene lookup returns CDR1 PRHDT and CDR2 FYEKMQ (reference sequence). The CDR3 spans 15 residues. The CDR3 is CASSPRGLSPYEQYF. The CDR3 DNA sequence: TGTGCCAGCAGTCCCCGGGGACTTTCACCCTACGAGCAGTACTTC.

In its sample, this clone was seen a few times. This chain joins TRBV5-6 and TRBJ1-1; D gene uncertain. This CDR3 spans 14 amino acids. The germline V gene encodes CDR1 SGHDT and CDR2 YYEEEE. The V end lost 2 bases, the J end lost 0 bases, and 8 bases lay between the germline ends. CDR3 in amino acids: CASSFGVVNTEAFF. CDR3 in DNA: TGTGCCAGCAGCTTTGGAGTTGTGAACACTGAAGCTTTCTTT.

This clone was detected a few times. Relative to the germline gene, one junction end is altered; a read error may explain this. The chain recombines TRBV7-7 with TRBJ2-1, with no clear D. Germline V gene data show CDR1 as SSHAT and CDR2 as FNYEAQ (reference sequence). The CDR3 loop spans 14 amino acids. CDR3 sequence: CASSLDQKYNEQFF. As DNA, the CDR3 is TGTGCTAGCAGCTTAGACCAAAAATACAATGAGCAGTTCTTC.

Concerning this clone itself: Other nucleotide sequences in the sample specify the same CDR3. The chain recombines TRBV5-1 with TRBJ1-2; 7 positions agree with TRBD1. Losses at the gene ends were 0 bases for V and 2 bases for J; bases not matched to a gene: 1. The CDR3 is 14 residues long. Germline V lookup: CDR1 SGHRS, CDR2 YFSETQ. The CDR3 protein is CASSLGQGNYGYTF. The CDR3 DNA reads TGCGCCAGCAGCTTGGGACAGGGAAACTATGGCTACACCTTC.

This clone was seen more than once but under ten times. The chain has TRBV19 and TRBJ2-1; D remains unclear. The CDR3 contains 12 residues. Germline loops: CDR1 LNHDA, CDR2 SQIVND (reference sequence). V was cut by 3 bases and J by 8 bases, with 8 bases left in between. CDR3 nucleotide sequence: TGTGCCAGTAGTATTGTGAGGTATGAGCAGTTCTTC. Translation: CASSIVRYEQFF.

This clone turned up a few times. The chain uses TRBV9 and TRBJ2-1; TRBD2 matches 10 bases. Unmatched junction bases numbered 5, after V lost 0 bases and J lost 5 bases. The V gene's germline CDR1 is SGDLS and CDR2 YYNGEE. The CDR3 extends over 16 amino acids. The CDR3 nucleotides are TGTGCCAGCAGCGTAGAAGCGGGAGGGCCCAACAATGAGCAGTTCTTC. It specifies CASSVEAGGPNNEQFF.

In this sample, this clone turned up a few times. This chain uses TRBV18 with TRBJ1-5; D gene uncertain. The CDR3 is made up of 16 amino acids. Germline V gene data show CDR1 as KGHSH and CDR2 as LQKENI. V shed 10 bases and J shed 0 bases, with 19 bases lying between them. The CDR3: CATRYRTEDSNQPQHF. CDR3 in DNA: TGTGCCACCCGATATCGGACGGAAGATAGCAATCAGCCCCAGCATTTT.

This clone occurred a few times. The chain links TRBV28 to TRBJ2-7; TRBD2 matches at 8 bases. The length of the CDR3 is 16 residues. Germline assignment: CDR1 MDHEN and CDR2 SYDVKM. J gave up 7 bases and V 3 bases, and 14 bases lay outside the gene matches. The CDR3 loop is CASSFELSGGLLEQYF. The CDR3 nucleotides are TGTGCCAGCAGTTTTGAGCTGAGCGGGGGACTCTTGGAGCAGTACTTC.

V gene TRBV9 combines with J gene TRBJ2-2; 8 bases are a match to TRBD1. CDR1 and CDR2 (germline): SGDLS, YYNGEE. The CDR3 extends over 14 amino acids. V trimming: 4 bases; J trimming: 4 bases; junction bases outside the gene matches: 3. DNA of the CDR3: TGTGCCAGCAGCCCGACAGGGGCCACCGGGGAGCTGTTTTTT. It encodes CASSPTGATGELFF.

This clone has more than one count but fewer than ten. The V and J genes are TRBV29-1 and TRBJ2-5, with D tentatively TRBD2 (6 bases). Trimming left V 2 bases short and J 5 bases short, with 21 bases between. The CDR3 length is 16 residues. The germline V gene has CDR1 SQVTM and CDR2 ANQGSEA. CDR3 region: CSVETGLARITETQYF. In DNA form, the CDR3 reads TGCAGCGTTGAAACGGGGCTAGCGAGGATTACGGAGACCCAGTACTTC. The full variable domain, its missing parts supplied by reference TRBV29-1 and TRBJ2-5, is SAVISQKPSRDICQRGTSLTIQCQVDSQVTMMFWYRQQPGQSLTLIATANQGSEATYESGFVIDKFPISRPNLTFSTLTVSNMSPEDSSIYLCSVETGLARITETQYFGPGTRLLVL.

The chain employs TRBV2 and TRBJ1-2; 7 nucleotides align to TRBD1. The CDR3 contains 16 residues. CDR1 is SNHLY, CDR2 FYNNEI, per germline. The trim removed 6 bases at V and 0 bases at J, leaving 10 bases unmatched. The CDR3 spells CASSVTRQGTNYGYTF. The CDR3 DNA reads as TGTGCCAGCAGCGTAACCCGACAGGGAACTAACTATGGCTACACCTTC.

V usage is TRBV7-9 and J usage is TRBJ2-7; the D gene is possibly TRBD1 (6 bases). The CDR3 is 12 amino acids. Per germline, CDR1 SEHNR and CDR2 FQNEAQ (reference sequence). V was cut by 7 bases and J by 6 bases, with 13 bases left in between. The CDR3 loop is CASTPLGAEQYF. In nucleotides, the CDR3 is TGTGCCAGCACCCCGTTGGGGGCCGAGCAGTACTTC.

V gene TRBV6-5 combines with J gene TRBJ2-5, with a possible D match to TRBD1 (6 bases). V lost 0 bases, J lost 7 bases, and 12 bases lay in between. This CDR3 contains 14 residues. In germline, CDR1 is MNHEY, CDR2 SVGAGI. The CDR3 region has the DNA TGTGCCAGCAGTTACTCGAACAGGGTGCGGACCCAGTACTTC. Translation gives CASSYSNRVRTQYF.

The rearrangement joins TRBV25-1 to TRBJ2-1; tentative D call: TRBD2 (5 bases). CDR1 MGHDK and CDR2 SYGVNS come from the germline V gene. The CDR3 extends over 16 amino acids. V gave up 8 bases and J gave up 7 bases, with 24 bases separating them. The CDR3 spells CASARLSRAWENEQFF. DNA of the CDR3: TGTGCCAGCGCTAGACTGAGCCGAGCGTGGGAGAATGAGCAGTTCTTC.

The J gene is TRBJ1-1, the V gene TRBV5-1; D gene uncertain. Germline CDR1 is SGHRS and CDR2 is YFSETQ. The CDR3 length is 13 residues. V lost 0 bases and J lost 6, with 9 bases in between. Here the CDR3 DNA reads TGCGCCAGCAGCTTGGCCGTGACCTCTGAAGCTTTCTTT. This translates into CASSLAVTSEAFF.

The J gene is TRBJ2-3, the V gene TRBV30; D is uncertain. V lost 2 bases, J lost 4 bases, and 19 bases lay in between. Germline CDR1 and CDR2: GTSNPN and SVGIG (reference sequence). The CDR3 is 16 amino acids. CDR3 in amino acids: CAWSQKGLRRADTQYF. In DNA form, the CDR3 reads TGTGCCTGGAGTCAAAAGGGTCTTCGTAGGGCAGATACGCAGTATTTT.

The CDR3 DNA sequence: TGCGCCAGCAGCCAAGATAAGGGGGCCCAGCGTCGGGATGAGCAGTTCTTC. This sequence encodes CASSQDKGAQRRDEQFF. The V gene is TRBV4-1, the J gene TRBJ2-1, with 7 bases that match TRBD1. This CDR3 is 17 amino acids long. Germline CDR1 reads MGHRA; CDR2 reads YSYEKL. Unmatched junction bases numbered 13, after V lost 0 bases and J lost 8 bases.

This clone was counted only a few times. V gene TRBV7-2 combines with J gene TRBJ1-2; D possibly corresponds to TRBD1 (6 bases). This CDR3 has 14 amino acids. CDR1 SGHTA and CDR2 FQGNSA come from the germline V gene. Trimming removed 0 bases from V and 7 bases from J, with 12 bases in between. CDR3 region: CASSLAGGSIGYTF. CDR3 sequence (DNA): TGTGCCAGCAGCTTAGCAGGGGGGAGTATTGGCTACACCTTC.

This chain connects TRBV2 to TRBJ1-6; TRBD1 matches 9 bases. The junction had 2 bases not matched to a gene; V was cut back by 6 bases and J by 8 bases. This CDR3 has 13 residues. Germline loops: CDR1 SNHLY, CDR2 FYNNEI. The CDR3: CASRRQGDSPLHF. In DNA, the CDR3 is TGTGCCAGCAGGAGACAGGGGGATTCACCCCTCCACTTT.

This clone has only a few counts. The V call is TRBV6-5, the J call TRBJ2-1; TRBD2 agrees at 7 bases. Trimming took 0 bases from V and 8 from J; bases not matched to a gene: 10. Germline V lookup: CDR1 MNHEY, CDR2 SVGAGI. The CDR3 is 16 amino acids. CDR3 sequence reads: CASSYSMRPGGDEQFF. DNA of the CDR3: TGTGCCAGCAGTTACTCGATGCGTCCTGGGGGGGATGAGCAGTTCTTC.

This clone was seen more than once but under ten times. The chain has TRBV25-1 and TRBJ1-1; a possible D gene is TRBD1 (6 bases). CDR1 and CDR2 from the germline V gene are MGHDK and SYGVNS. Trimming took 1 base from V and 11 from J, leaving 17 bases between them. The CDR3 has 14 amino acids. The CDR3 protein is CASSESPGQIGAFF. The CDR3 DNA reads TGTGCCAGCAGTGAATCCCCCGGACAGATTGGGGCTTTCTTT.

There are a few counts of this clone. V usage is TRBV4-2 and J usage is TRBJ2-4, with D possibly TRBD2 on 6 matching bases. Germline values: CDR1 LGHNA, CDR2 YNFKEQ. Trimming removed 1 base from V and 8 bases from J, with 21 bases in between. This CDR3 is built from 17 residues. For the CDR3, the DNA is TGTGCCAGCAGCCAAGGAGCTTTAACGGCACCGGGGGACATTCAGTACTTC. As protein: CASSQGALTAPGDIQYF.

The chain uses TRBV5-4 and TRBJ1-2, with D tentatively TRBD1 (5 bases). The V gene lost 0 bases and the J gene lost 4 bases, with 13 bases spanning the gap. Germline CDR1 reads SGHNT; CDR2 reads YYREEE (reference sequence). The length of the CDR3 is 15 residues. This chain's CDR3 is CASSLVPGEVYGYTF. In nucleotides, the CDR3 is TGTGCCAGCAGCTTGGTTCCGGGGGAGGTCTATGGCTACACCTTC.

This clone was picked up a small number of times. CDR3 in DNA: TGCGCCAGCAGCTTGCAACAGATTACCGGCGAGCAGTACTTC. Its translation is CASSLQQITGEQYF. The chain carries TRBV5-1 and TRBJ2-7; D ambiguous. This CDR3 is built from 14 residues. Germline lookup yields CDR1 SGHRS and CDR2 YFSETQ. Between the trimmed V and J ends, which lost 1 base and 6 bases, there was a span of 14 bases.

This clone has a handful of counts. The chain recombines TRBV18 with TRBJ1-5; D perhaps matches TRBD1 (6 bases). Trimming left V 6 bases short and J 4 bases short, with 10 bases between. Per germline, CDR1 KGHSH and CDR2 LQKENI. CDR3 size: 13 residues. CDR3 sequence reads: CASSRGRNQPQHF. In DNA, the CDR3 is TGTGCCAGCTCCCGGGGGCGAAATCAGCCCCAGCATTTT.

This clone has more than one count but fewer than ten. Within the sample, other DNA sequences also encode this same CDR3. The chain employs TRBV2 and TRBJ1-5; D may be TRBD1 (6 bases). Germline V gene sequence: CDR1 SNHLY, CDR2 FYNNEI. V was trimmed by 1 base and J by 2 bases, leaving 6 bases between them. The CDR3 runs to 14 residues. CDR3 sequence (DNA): TGTGCCAGCAGTGAAGGACAGGGCAATCAGCCCCAGCATTTT. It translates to CASSEGQGNQPQHF.

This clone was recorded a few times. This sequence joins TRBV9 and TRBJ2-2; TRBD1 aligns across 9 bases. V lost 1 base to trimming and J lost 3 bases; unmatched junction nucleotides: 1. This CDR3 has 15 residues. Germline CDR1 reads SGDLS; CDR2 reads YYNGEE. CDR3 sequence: CASSVTGGHTGELFF. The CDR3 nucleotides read TGTGCCAGCAGCGTAACAGGGGGCCACACCGGGGAGCTGTTTTTT.